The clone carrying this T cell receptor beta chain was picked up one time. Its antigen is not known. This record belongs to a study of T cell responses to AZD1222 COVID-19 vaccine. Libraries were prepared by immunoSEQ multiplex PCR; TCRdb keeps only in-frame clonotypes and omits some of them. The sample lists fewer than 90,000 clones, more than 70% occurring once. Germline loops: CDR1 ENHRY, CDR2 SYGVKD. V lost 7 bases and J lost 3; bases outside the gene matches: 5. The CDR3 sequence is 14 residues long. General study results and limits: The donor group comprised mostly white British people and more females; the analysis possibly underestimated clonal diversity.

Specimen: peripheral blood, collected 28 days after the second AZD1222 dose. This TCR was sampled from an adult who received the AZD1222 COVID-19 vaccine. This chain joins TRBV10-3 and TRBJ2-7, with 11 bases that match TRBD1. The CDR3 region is CAITAGTGGYEQYF. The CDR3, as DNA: TGTGCCATCACCGCCGGGACAGGGGGCTACGAGCAGTACTTC.